This TCR beta chain was captured by sequencing in a study of shared clonotypes between healthy human individuals. Healthy HIV-negative adults with no recent acute infections or vaccinations were recruited as donors. This clone has only one observation. The CDR3 contains 14 residues. With 2 bases removed from V and 0 bases from J, the gap between germline ends came to 8 bases. CDR1 is SGHRS, CDR2 YFSETQ, per germline. The run depth of the assay was deep. Libraries were prepared by immunoSEQ multiplex PCR; TCRdb keeps only in-frame clonotypes and omits some of them. The sample comprises some 300,000 clones, roughly 70% of which are singletons, and more than 9% rests with the top ten.

Material: memory CD4+ T cells sorted from blood. Subset denoted: CD45RA-negative fraction. The rearrangement uses TRBV5-1 and TRBJ2-5; a possible D gene is TRBD2 (5 bases). The receptor was derived from a man aged 30 to 45 in good health. CDR3 sequence reads: CASSLRADQETQYF. CDR3 nucleotide sequence: TGCGCCAGCAGCTTACGAGCGGACCAAGAGACCCAGTACTTC.